The 16 T cell receptor beta chains below were found in one sample sequenced in a study of shared clonotypes between healthy human individuals. The method was immunoSEQ multiplex PCR; TCRdb's version includes in-frame clones alone and lacks a portion of them. The sample yields 800,000 to 1,200,000 clones, more than 75% seen once. Sequencing was performed on memory CD4+ T cells from PBMCs. Sample subset: CD45RA-negative fraction. These receptors were taken from a man aged 18-30 years in good health. Some clones in this sample may be carry-over from other donors' samples.

The chain is built from TRBV10-3 and TRBJ1-1; D not resolved. V was shortened by 10 bases and J by 3 bases, with 18 bases between the two germline ends. Germline loops: CDR1 ENHRY, CDR2 SYGVKD. CDR3 length equals 14 residues. CDR3 nucleotide sequence: TGTGCCACGACATCGCAAGGTACTGACACTGAAGCTTTCTTT. This gives the protein CATTSQGTDTEAFF.

The CDR3 nucleotides read TGTGCCAGCAGCCGCGGGAACAAACATGAGCAGTTCTTC. Translating gives CASSRGNKHEQFF. This chain connects TRBV2 to TRBJ2-1; tentatively, D is TRBD2 (6 bases). The CDR3 runs 13 residues. Germline-derived CDR1 and CDR2 are SNHLY and FYNNEI. V shed 6 bases and J shed 8 bases, with 14 bases lying between them.

This clone came up many times. The same CDR3 also results from other DNA sequences found in this sample. The V call is TRBV27, the J call TRBJ1-5; TRBD1 might be the D (6 bases). The V and J ends lost 2 bases and 7 bases respectively, with 9 bases between them. The CDR3 has 13 residues. From germline, CDR1 is MNHEY and CDR2 SMNVEV (reference sequence). The CDR3 DNA sequence: TGTGCCAGCAGTTTACAGGGGAGGCAGCCCCAGCATTTT. It codes for CASSLQGRQPQHF.

V usage is TRBV18 and J usage is TRBJ2-2; no clear D gene. The CDR3 loop spans 15 amino acids. Trimming took 3 bases from V and 2 from J, leaving 10 bases between them. Germline V CDR1 and CDR2: KGHSH, LQKENI. In nucleotides, the CDR3 is TGTGCCAGCTCACCGGACCAGGTCAACACCGGGGAGCTGTTTTTT. The encoded protein is CASSPDQVNTGELFF.

The rearrangement uses TRBV7-2 and TRBJ2-7; possibly TRBD2 for D (5 bases). Trimming cost V 1 base and J 4 bases, with 11 bases left between them. Germline values: CDR1 SGHTA, CDR2 FQGNSA. This CDR3 has 14 amino acids. The CDR3 here is CASSLDPGRYEQYF. The DNA of the CDR3 is TGTGCCAGCAGCTTAGATCCGGGGAGATACGAGCAGTACTTC.

The gene calls are TRBV9 and TRBJ1-6; 7 nucleotides match TRBD1. This CDR3 region has 15 residues. The junction had 9 bases not matched to a gene; V was cut back by 3 bases and J by 9 bases. Germline V gene lookup returns CDR1 SGDLS and CDR2 YYNGEE. The CDR3 sequence is CASSAWTGLGSPLHF. In DNA, the CDR3 is TGTGCCAGCAGCGCTTGGACAGGTCTGGGTTCACCCCTCCACTTT.

This clone was counted between two and nine times. The J gene is TRBJ2-5, the V gene TRBV29-1; D may match TRBD1 or TRBD2 (5 bases each). Trimming stripped 7 bases from V and 2 bases from J, with 14 bases between. CDR3 length: 13 residues. CDR1 is SQVTM, CDR2 ANQGSEA, per germline. The chain's CDR3 is CSARRDVQETQYF. The CDR3 DNA follows: TGCAGCGCTCGCCGGGACGTGCAAGAGACCCAGTACTTC.

V gene TRBV9 combines with J gene TRBJ2-7; no firm D call. V lost 0 bases and J 7 bases, leaving 14 bases between the germline ends. CDR1 is SGDLS, CDR2 YYNGEE, per germline. The CDR3 covers 14 residues. CDR3 sequence (DNA): TGTGCCAGCAGCGTAGGGCAGCGCCACGGGGAGCAGTACTTC. It is translated as CASSVGQRHGEQYF. The complete variable domain, with remaining parts taken from reference TRBV9 and TRBJ2-7, reads DSGVTQTPKHLITATGQRVTLRCSPRSGDLSVYWYQQSLDQGLQFLIQYYNGEERAKGNILERFSAQQFPDLHSELNLSSLELGDSALYFCASSVGQRHGEQYFGPGTRLTVT.

Comments on this clone: One junction end disagrees with the germline gene, perhaps due to a read error. The chain uses TRBV2 and TRBJ1-2; unclear D gene. Per germline, CDR1 SNHLY and CDR2 FYNNEI. This CDR3 has 14 residues. The CDR3 nucleotides are TGTGCCAGCAGTCAAGCGTCCGGAGGCTATGGCTACACCTTC. Translating gives CASSQASGGYGYTF.

This clone occurred once. V and J are TRBV28 and TRBJ1-1; D gene unclear. V was cut by 2 bases and J by 8 bases, with 9 bases left in between. The CDR3 sequence is 12 residues long. CDR1 is MDHEN and CDR2 is SYDVKM in the germline V gene. DNA of the CDR3: TGTGCCAGCAGTTTACGGTCCGGGGAAGCTTTCTTT. Translation gives CASSLRSGEAFF. The full variable domain, with the rest looked up from reference TRBV28 and TRBJ1-1, is DVKVTQSSRYLVKRTGEKVFLECVQDMDHENMFWYRQDPGLGLRLIYFSYDVKMKEKGDIPEGYSVSREKKERFSLILESASTNQTSMYLCASSLRSGEAFFGQGTRLTVV.

The rearrangement uses TRBV5-1 and TRBJ1-5; D remains unclear. This CDR3 is built from 15 residues. The germline gives CDR1 SGHRS, CDR2 YFSETQ. V lost 4 bases and J 3 bases, leaving 14 bases between the germline ends. The CDR3 loop reads CASSPRAGDNQPQHF. The CDR3 nucleotides are TGCGCCAGCAGCCCGCGTGCGGGAGACAATCAGCCCCAGCATTTT.

This clone was observed once. This rearrangement joins TRBV2 to TRBJ2-7, with no clear D. V was shortened by 8 bases and J by 0 bases, with 5 bases between the two germline ends. CDR3 size: 11 residues. Germline loops: CDR1 SNHLY, CDR2 FYNNEI. The CDR3 nucleotides are TGTGCCAGCGAGCTCTCCTACGAGCAGTACTTC. Protein sequence: CASELSYEQYF.

This rearrangement joins TRBV7-3 to TRBJ2-1; 12 bases align to TRBD2. CDR1 and CDR2 (germline): SGHTA, FQGTGA. CDR3 size: 15 residues. Trimming at V came to 5 bases and at J to 4 bases, leaving 3 bases not matched to a gene. This CDR3 reads CASSRTSGAYNEQFF. The CDR3 DNA follows: TGTGCCAGCAGCAGGACTAGCGGGGCATACAATGAGCAGTTCTTC. Variable domain in full (rest from reference TRBV7-3 and TRBJ2-1): GAGVSQTPSNKVTEKGKYVELRCDPISGHTALYWYRQSLGQGPEFLIYFQGTGAADDSGLPNDRFFAVRPEGSVSTLKIQRTERGDSAVYLCASSRTSGAYNEQFFGPGTRLTVL.

The rearrangement joins TRBV11-2 to TRBJ1-1, with D hard to call. V was shortened by 5 bases and J by 3 bases, with 10 bases between the two germline ends. The CDR3 loop spans 13 amino acids. Germline assignment: CDR1 SGHAT and CDR2 FQNNGV. CDR3 residues: CASSLHRDTEAFF. DNA of the CDR3: TGTGCCAGCAGCCTTCACCGGGACACTGAAGCTTTCTTT. The complete variable domain, with remaining parts taken from reference TRBV11-2 and TRBJ1-1, reads EAGVAQSPRYKIIEKRQSVAFWCNPISGHATLYWYQQILGQGPKLLIQFQNNGVVDDSQLPKDRFSAERLKGVDSTLKIQPAKLEDSAVYLCASSLHRDTEAFFGQGTRLTVV.

This rearrangement joins TRBV7-3 to TRBJ2-1; TRBD2 aligns across 14 bases. The CDR3 consists of 16 residues. Trimming took 5 bases from V and 7 from J; bases not matched to a gene: 7. Germline lookup yields CDR1 SGHTA and CDR2 FQGTGA. The CDR3 nucleotides are TGTGCCAGCAGCAAAGTGGGACTAGCGGGGGTAAATGAGCAGTTCTTC. It translates to CASSKVGLAGVNEQFF.

In this sample, this clone turned up a few times. The chain combines TRBV7-8 with TRBJ1-4; possibly TRBD1 for D (5 bases). The CDR3 runs 14 residues. Germline values: CDR1 SGHVS, CDR2 FQNEAQ. Trimming removed 5 bases from V and 4 bases from J, with 11 bases in between. The CDR3 spells CASSPTGLNEKLFF. DNA for the CDR3: TGTGCCAGCAGCCCGACGGGGCTTAATGAAAAACTGTTTTTT.